This T cell receptor beta chain stems from a study of tumor-infiltrating lymphocytes in glioblastoma multiforme. Study results and caveats: Detected clone frequencies may not reflect cell counts, being RNA-based. Just one glioblastoma patient contributed to the TCR-mutation comparison.

On this clonotype itself: The antigen is not known.

The CDR3 is 16 amino acids. The germline CDR1 and CDR2 sequences are SGHTA and FQGNSA. The ends were cut back, 2 bases at V and 4 bases at J, with 14 bases in the middle. TCR beta libraries were built from RNA through three nested multiplex PCR rounds using modified ARM-PCR. Input was 0.5 ug total RNA, reverse-transcribed with a C-beta primer. Unique molecular identifiers were not described for the libraries. TCRdb passed the multiplex PCR reads through MiXCR, listing each CDR3 protein once. The table shows 30,000 or so distinct CDR3 sequences, with around 55% occurring only once. The J gene is TRBJ1-4, the V gene TRBV7-2; no reliable D call. Sequenced input: brain tumor tissue. The TCR originated in a male donor with glioblastoma. The CDR3 is CASSLSPSAGNEKLFF. The CDR3 DNA is TGTGCCAGCAGCTTAAGCCCGTCGGCGGGTAATGAAAAACTGTTTTTT.